The clone carrying this T cell receptor beta chain was detected once. Its specificity is unknown. This sample was taken from a study of CD8 T cells in Susac syndrome. The authors reverse transcribed roughly 0.5 to 1 ug RNA with random hexamers. Each CDR3 protein gets one entry after TCRdb re-called the immunoSEQ multiplex PCR reads with MiXCR. This sample carries around 100,000 distinct CDR3 sequences, roughly 96% of them seen once, and the ten largest clones take 0.3%. Study-wide findings and caveats: Clonal expansion of Susac CD8+ cells peaked in TEMRA cells, and it also peaked in active patients.

The sample comprised CD8+ T cells from PBMCs. The source is a human donor with Susac syndrome.

CDR3 nucleotide sequence: TGTGCCAGCAGCTTTAGTCTAACCGAAGCTTTCTTT. It is translated as CASSFSLTEAFF. J is TRBJ1-1 and V is TRBV7-9; D is uncertain. Germline V lookup: CDR1 SEHNR, CDR2 FQNEAQ (reference sequence). Trimming shortened V by 3 bases and J by 8 bases, and 10 bases separated the two germline ends. The CDR3 consists of 12 residues.